This T cell receptor (beta chain) was found in a study of T cells in localized non-small cell lung cancer. Study results and limitations: Heterogeneity is still possible, as just one tumor region was sequenced. Prolonged overall survival went with higher T cell density in the blood. Compared with tumor, uninvolved adjacent lung displayed greater T cell clonality, ranking highest overall. Within adjacent lung there appeared a median around 57 of the top 100 tumor clones.

The CDR3 loop spans 11 amino acids. Germline V gene data show CDR1 as MRHNA and CDR2 as SNTAGT. V was trimmed by 10 bases and J by 5 bases, leaving 12 bases between them. As regards this clone: Its antigen is undetermined.

TCRdb's table, derived via immunoSEQ multiplex PCR, lists solely in-frame clones and lacks some. Seen here are a few thousand clones, around a third observed once, and the top ten hold roughly 18%. The receptor was isolated from a man between 40 and 75 years old with stage II squamous cell lung carcinoma. The sample here was lung tumor tissue, taken before any cancer treatment. This chain joins TRBV6-4 and TRBJ2-7, with D possibly matching TRBD2 (5 bases). The CDR3 DNA sequence: TGTGCCATCAGCAGCGGTCACGAGCAGTACTTC. Translation gives CAISSGHEQYF.